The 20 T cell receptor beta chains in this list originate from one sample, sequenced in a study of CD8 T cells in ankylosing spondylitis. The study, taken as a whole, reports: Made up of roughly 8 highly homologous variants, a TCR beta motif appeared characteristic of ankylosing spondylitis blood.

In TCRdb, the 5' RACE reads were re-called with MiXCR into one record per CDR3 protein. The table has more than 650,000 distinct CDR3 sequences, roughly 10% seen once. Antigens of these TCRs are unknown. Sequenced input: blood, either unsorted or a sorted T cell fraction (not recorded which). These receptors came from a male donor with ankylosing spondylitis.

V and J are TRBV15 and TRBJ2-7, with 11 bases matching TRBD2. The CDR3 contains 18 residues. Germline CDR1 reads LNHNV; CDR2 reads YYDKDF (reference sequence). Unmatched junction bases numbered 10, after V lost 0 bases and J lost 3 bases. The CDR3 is CATSRDLPSGRSFYEQYF. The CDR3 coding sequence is TGTGCCACCAGCAGAGATCTGCCTAGCGGGAGGAGCTTCTACGAGCAGTACTTC.

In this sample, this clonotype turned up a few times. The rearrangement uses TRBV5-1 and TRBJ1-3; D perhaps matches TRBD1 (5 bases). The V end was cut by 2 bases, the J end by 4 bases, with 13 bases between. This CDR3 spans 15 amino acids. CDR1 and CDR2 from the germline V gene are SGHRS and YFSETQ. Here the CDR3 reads CASSLSGTYGNTIYF. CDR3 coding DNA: TGCGCCAGCAGCTTATCCGGGACTTACGGAAACACCATATATTTT.

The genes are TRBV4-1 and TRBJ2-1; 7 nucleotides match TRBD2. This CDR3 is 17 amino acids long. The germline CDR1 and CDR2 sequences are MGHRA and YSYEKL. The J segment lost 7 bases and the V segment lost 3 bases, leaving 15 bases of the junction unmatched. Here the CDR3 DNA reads TGCGCCAGCAGCCATTCCCCCGGGACTACGTCGAAGAATGAGCAGTTCTTC. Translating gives CASSHSPGTTSKNEQFF.

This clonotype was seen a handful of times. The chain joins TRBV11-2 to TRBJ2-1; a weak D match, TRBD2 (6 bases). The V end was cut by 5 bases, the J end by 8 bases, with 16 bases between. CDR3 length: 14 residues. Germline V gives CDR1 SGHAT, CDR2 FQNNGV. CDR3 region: CASSRLGPRDEQFF. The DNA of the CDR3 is TGTGCCAGCAGCCGACTAGGGCCTAGGGATGAGCAGTTCTTC. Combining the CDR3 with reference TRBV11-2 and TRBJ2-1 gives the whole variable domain EAGVAQSPRYKIIEKRQSVAFWCNPISGHATLYWYQQILGQGPKLLIQFQNNGVVDDSQLPKDRFSAERLKGVDSTLKIQPAKLEDSAVYLCASSRLGPRDEQFFGPGTRLTVL.

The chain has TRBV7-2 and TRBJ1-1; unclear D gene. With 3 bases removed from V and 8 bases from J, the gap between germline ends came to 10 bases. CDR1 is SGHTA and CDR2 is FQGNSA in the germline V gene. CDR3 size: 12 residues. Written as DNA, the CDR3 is TGTGCCAGCAGCTTTGCAAAAACCGAAGCTTTCTTT. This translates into CASSFAKTEAFF.

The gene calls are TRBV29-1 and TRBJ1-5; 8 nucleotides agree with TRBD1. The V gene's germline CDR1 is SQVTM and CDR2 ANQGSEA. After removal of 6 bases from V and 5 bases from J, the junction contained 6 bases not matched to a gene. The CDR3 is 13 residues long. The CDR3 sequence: CSVTDRGDQPQHF. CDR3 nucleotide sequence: TGCAGCGTCACAGACAGGGGTGATCAGCCCCAGCATTTT.

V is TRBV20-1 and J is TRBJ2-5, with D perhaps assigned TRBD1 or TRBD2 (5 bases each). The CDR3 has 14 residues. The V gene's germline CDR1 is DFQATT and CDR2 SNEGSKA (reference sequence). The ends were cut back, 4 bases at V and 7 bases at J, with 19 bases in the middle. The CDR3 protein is CSAKPGTGPGTQYF. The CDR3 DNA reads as TGCAGTGCTAAACCTGGGACGGGTCCCGGGACCCAGTACTTC.

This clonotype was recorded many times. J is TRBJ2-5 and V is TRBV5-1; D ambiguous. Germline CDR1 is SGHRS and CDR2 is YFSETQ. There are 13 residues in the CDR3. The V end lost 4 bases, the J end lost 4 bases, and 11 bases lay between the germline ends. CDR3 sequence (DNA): TGCGCCAGCAGCCCGACGGGCAGAGAGACCCAGTACTTC. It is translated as CASSPTGRETQYF. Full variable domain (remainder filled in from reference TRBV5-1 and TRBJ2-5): KAGVTQTPRYLIKTRGQQVTLSCSPISGHRSVSWYQQTPGQGLQFLFEYFSETQRNKGNFPGRFSGRQFSNSRSEMNVSTLELGDSALYLCASSPTGRETQYFGPGTRLLVL.

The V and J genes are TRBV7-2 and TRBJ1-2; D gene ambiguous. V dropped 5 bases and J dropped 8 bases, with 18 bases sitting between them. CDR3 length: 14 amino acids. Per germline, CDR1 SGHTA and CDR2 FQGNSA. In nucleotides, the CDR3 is TGTGCCAGCAGCCCACTGGACGTTATGGGGGGCTACACCTTC. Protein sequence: CASSPLDVMGGYTF.

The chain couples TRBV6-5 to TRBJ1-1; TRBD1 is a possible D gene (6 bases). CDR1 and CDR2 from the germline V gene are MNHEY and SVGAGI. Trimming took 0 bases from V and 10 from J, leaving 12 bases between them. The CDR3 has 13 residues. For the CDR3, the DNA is TGTGCCAGCAGTTACTCGTCGGGGGGCGTAGCTTTCTTT. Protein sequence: CASSYSSGGVAFF.

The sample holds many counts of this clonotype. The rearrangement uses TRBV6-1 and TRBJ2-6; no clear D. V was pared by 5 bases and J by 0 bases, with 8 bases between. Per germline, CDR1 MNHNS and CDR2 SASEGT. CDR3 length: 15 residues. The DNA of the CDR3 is TGTGCCAGCAGTCGACGGTTCTCTGGGGCCAACGTCCTGACTTTC. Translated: CASSRRFSGANVLTF.

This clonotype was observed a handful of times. The CDR3 is CASSLSAGGYGYTF. The CDR3 nucleotides read TGCGCCAGCAGCTTGTCGGCAGGCGGGTATGGCTACACCTTC. The J gene is TRBJ1-2, the V gene TRBV5-1, with D unresolved. Germline lookup yields CDR1 SGHRS and CDR2 YFSETQ. This CDR3 has 14 residues. V lost 1 base and J lost 5, with 12 bases in between.

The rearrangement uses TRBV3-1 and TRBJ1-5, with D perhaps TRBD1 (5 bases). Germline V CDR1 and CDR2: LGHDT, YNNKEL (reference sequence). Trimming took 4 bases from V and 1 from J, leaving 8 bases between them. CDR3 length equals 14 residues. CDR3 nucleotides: TGTGCCAGCAGCCCGGCAGGGAGCAATCAGCCCCAGCATTTT. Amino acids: CASSPAGSNQPQHF.

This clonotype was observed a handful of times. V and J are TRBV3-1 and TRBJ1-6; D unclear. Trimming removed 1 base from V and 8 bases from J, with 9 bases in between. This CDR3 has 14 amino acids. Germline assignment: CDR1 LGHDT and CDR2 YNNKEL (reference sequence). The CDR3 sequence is CASSQVGLDSPLHF. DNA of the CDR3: TGTGCCAGCAGCCAAGTCGGGTTGGATTCACCCCTCCACTTT.

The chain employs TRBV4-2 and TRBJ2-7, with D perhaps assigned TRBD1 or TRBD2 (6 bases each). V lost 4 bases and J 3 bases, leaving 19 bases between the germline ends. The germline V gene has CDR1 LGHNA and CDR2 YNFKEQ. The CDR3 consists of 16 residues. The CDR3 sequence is CASSLPGAGSYYEQYF. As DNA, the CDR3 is TGTGCCAGCAGCCTCCCGGGGGCAGGGTCCTACTACGAGCAGTACTTC.

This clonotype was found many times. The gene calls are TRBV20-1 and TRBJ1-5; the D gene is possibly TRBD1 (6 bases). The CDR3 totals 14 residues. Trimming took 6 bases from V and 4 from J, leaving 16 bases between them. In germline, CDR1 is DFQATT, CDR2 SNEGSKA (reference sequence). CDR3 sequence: CSATFGTRNQPQHF. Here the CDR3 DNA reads TGCAGTGCCACCTTTGGGACAAGGAATCAGCCCCAGCATTTT.

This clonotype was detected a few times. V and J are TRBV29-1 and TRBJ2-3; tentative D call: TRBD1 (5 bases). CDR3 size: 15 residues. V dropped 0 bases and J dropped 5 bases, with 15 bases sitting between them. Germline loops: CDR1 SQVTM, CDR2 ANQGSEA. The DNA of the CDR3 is TGCAGCGTTGAAGATCGCGCAGGGTGGGGAGATACGCAGTATTTT. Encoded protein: CSVEDRAGWGDTQYF.

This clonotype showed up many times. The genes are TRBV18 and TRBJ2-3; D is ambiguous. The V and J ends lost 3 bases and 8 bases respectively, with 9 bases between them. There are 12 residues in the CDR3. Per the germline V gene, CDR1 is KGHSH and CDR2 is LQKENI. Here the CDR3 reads CASSPGMSTQYF. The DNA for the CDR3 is TGTGCCAGCTCACCTGGCATGAGTACGCAGTATTTT.

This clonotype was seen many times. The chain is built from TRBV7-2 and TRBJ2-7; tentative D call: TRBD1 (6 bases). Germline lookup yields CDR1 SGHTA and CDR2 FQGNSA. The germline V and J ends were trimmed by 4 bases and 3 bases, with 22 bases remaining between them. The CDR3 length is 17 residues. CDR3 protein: CASSSRQKQGIFYEQYF. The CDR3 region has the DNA TGTGCCAGCAGCTCCCGCCAAAAGCAGGGGATCTTCTACGAGCAGTACTTC.

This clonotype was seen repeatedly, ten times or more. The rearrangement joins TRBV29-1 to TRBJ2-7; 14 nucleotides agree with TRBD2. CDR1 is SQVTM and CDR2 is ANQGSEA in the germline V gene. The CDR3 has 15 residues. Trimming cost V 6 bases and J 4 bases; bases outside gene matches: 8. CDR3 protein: CSVIGTSGRRYEQYF. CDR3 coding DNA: TGCAGCGTCATTGGGACTAGCGGGAGAAGGTACGAGCAGTACTTC.